The present entry profiles one T cell receptor beta chain with its context. Authors' analysis steps: Reference gene primers were amplified, and this amplification served to estimate nucleated cell counts. Assay used: immunoSEQ multiplex PCR; TCRdb lists only in-frame clones, some missing. V and J calls and clone size are as listed in that table; D and trimming were resolved from the DNA. This sample has 65,000 or so clones; 86% occur once, and the top ten carry roughly 3.2%. These data come from a study of blood T cell repertoires in COVID-19. Study-level background: COVID-19 samples from acute and convalescent phases originated in the United States, Italy and Spain. In each case, the material was cDNA or gDNA derived from T cells, B-cell-depleted T cells, or PBMCs.

The CDR3 has 15 residues. Germline V CDR1 and CDR2: SGHTS, YDEGEE. V was shortened by 6 bases and J by 5 bases, with 20 bases between the two germline ends. This chain connects TRBV5-8 to TRBJ2-5; TRBD2 might be the D (6 bases). The origin of this receptor is a man in his fifties or sixties with active COVID-19. The sequencing input was peripheral blood. CDR3 sequence reads: CASTGLRTPGETQYF. As DNA, the CDR3 is TGTGCCAGCACGGGACTCCGAACCCCAGGGGAGACCCAGTACTTC.